These T cell receptor beta chains were read from a single sample in a study of T cells in Graves' hyperthyroidism and ophthalmopathy. A single record per CDR3 protein comes from TCRdb applying MiXCR to the multiplex PCR reads. This table holds hundreds of thousands of distinct CDR3 sequences, over 12% found once. Sample: blood. The receptor set was obtained from a man aged 50 or older with Graves' ophthalmopathy. CDR3s include the opening cysteine and the closing phenylalanine or tryptophan. The D gene is left open where the match is weak. Not all rows give a size; the values are once, few, many and, for expanded clones, a class.

j_call clone_size d_call v_call cdr3_nt cdr3_aa
TRBJ2-6 - - TRBV18 TGTGCCAGCTCACCACCGGGAGTTTCTGGGGCCAACGTCCTGACTTTC CASSPPGVSGANVLTF
TRBJ1-1 many TRBD1 TRBV3-1 TGTGCCAGCAGCGCGACAGGGGCCGGGACTGAAGCTTTCTTT CASSATGAGTEAFF
TRBJ2-4 many - TRBV7-9 TGTGCCAGCAGCTTCCTTCAGGTGGAGTTAGAAAACATTCAGTACTTC CASSFLQVELENIQYF
TRBJ1-5 few TRBD1 TRBV5-1 TGCGCCAGCAGGGAAAGCGGGCAGGGGGATCAGCCCCAGCATTTT CASRESGQGDQPQHF
TRBJ1-3 many TRBD1 TRBV5-1 TGCGCCAGCAGCATACAGGGGGCTGTAGCTGGAAACACCATATATTTT CASSIQGAVAGNTIYF
TRBJ2-7 many TRBD2 TRBV20-1 TGCAGTGCTACTAACATAAAACTAGCGGGAGTCAGAGAGCAGTACTTC CSATNIKLAGVREQYF
TRBJ2-7 many - TRBV20-1 TGCAGTGCCAGCGCTCTTGGAGGAGGGGGCCCGTCCTCCTACGAGCAGTACTTC CSASALGGGGPSSYEQYF
TRBJ2-1 many - TRBV18 TGTGCCAGCTCATCAACCTACAATGAGCAGTTCTTC CASSSTYNEQFF
TRBJ2-1 few TRBD2 TRBV7-9 TGTGCCAGCAGCTTAGCTTTGAGCGGGGATGAGCAGTTCTTC CASSLALSGDEQFF
TRBJ1-2 many TRBD1 TRBV7-8 TGTGCCAGCAGCCTACGGGACAGGGAAGGGGGCTACACCTTC CASSLRDREGGYTF
TRBJ2-2 many TRBD1 TRBV5-1 TGCGCCAGCAGCTTGCGGGACAGTTTCCCCACCGGGGAGCTGTTTTTT CASSLRDSFPTGELFF
TRBJ2-7 few - TRBV20-1 TGCAGTGCTAGAGAAGGGGCCTCCGACTACGAGCAGTACTTC CSAREGASDYEQYF
TRBJ2-4 - TRBD1 TRBV7-9 TGTGCCAGCAGCTTCCGACAGGGGGAAAACATTCAGTACTTC CASSFRQGENIQYF
TRBJ2-7 many - TRBV29-1 TGCAGCGTTGACTCTGACTCCTACGAGCAGTACTTC CSVDSDSYEQYF
TRBJ2-3 - - TRBV11-2 TGTGCCAGCAGCTTAGAGTCGGCCCCGGCGGCGCAGTATTTT CASSLESAPAAQYF
TRBJ2-5 - - TRBV12-3/TRBV12-4 TGTGCCAGCAGCATTATTAGCGGAGTCAAAGAGACCCAGTACTTC CASSIISGVKETQYF
TRBJ2-1 - TRBD2 TRBV10-3 TGTGCCATCACTAGAGCGGGGGGCCAGAACAATGAGCAGTTCTTC CAITRAGGQNNEQFF
TRBJ1-1 many - TRBV15 TGTGCCACCAGCAGGAACAGGGTTAACACTGAAGCTTTCTTT CATSRNRVNTEAFF
TRBJ2-1 - TRBD2 TRBV7-9 TGTGCCAGCAGCCGCTTAATTTTAGCGGGAGGGGGTGAGCAGTTCTTC CASSRLILAGGGEQFF
TRBJ1-4 many TRBD1 TRBV5-1 TGCGCCAGCACCCCGACTACAGGGGGCCCTGGGAATGAAAAACTGTTTTTT CASTPTTGGPGNEKLFF
TRBJ2-7 - TRBD2 TRBV7-9 TGTGCCAGCGGTTGGGTAGCGGGAGAGGAGGAGCAGTACTTC CASGWVAGEEEQYF
TRBJ2-1 - - TRBV4-1 TGCGCCAGCAGCCAAGTAAACCTTGTATCCTACAATGAGCAGTTCTTC CASSQVNLVSYNEQFF
TRBJ2-2 few TRBD2 TRBV18 TGTGCCAGCTCACCTACCCGACTAGCGGCGAACACCGGGGAGCTGTTTTTT CASSPTRLAANTGELFF
TRBJ1-1 - - TRBV6-1 TGTGCCAGCAGCTCCATTGCGAACACTGAAGCTTTCTTT CASSSIANTEAFF